This T cell receptor (beta chain) was observed in a study of CDR3 diversity in severe acne. Using its own MiXCR run on the PCR reads, TCRdb lists one record per CDR3 protein. The sample lists about 85,000 distinct CDR3 sequences; over 45% were seen once. The source material was blood. This TCR came from a male donor in good health, serving as a control.

The CDR3 nucleotides are TGTGCCAGCAGCTTATTCGACATAACACGCTCCTACGAGCAGTACTTC. As protein: CASSLFDITRSYEQYF. V gene TRBV7-8 combines with J gene TRBJ2-7; D call uncertain. Germline values: CDR1 SGHVS, CDR2 FQNEAQ. V was trimmed by 2 bases and J by 0 bases, leaving 14 bases between them. The CDR3 is made up of 16 amino acids. The full variable domain, with the rest looked up from reference TRBV7-8 and TRBJ2-7, is GAGVSQSPRYKVAKRGQDVALRCDPISGHVSLFWYQQALGQGPEFLTYFQNEAQLDKSGLPSDRFFAERPEGSVSTLKIQRTQQEDSAVYLCASSLFDITRSYEQYFGPGTRLTVT.